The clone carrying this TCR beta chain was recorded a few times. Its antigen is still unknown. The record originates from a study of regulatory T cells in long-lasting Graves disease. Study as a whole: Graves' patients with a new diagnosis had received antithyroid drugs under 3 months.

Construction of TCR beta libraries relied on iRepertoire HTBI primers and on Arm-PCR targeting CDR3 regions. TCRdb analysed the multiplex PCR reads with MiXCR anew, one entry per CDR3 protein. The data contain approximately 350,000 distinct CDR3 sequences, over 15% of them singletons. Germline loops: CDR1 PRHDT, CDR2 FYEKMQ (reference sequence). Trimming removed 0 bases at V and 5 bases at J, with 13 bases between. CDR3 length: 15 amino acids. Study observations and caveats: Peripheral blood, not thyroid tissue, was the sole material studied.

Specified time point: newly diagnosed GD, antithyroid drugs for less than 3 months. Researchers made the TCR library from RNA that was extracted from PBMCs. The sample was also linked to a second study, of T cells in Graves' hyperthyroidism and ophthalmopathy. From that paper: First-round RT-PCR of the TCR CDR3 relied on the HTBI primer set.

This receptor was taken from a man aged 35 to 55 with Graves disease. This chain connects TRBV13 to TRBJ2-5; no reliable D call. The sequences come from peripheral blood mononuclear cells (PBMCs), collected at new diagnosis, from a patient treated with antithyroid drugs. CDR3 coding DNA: TGTGCCAGCAGCTTAGGCCGTAGTTCCCGGGAGACCCAGTACTTC. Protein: CASSLGRSSRETQYF.